This TCR beta chain was documented in a study of T cell repertoires in cytomegalovirus infection. Whole-study findings and limits: In two of eight donors, the top clonotype was HLA-C-restricted CMV-specific.

The CDR3 runs 13 residues. Germline V gene lookup returns CDR1 SEHNR and CDR2 FQNEAQ (reference sequence). Trimming stripped 4 bases from V and 1 base from J, with 5 bases between. In regard to this clonotype: Its antigen remains unknown.

One entry per CDR3 protein results from TCRdb running MiXCR on the reads. The sample has about 130,000 distinct CDR3 sequences, more than 25% seen once; the top ten hold 45% to 55%. This TCR was sampled from a human donor in good health (CMV status not recorded). Some clones in this sample may be carry-over from other donors' samples. Sequencing was performed on CD8+ T cells from cultured PBMCs, taken from culture after CMV antigen stimulation. The chain is built from TRBV7-9 and TRBJ1-3; D uncertain. CDR3 protein: CASSSASGNTIYF. CDR3 DNA sequence: TGTGCCAGCAGCTCGGCATCTGGAAACACCATATATTTT.